These T cell receptor beta chains were read from a single sample in a study of blood T cell repertoires in COVID-19. Libraries were prepared by immunoSEQ multiplex PCR; TCRdb keeps only in-frame clonotypes and omits some of them. The table shows about 130,000 clones, with roughly three quarters occurring only once. Sample: peripheral blood. These receptors were collected from a woman in her seventies with COVID-19, enrolled during active disease. Each CDR3 is given with its conserved first and last residue. Fields, in order: clone size, J gene, V gene, D gene, CDR3 DNA, CDR3 protein. D genes are given only for firm matches. Clone size, where shown, is once, few, many, or a class for clones that have expanded.

size: NA
J: TRBJ2-7
V: TRBV2
D: NA
DNA: TGTGCCAGCAGTAGTACAGGGTGGGGTCCCTCCTACGAGCAGTACTTC
CDR3: CASSSTGWGPSYEQYF

size: NA
J: TRBJ1-5
V: TRBV23-1
D: NA
DNA: TGCGCCAGCAGTCAATCGAATTTTCAGCAACAGGGACGAGGTTGCAATCAGCCCCAGCATTTT
CDR3: CASSQSNFQQQGRGCNQPQHF

size: once
J: TRBJ1-2
V: TRBV5-1
D: TRBD1
DNA: TGCGCCAGCAGCTGGGGACTGACAGGGGATCAAGATGGCTACACCTTC
CDR3: CASSWGLTGDQDGYTF

size: once
J: TRBJ2-7
V: TRBV2
D: NA
DNA: TGTGCCAGCACCCAGGGGTATTCCTACGAGCAGTACTTC
CDR3: CASTQGYSYEQYF

size: many
J: TRBJ1-1
V: TRBV5-1
D: NA
DNA: TGCGCCAGCAGCTTGGACCTCGGGGGGAACACTGAAGCTTTCTTT
CDR3: CASSLDLGGNTEAFF

size: many
J: TRBJ2-7
V: TRBV5-4
D: NA
DNA: TGTGCCAGCAGCTTGGGGACACTGAGCTCCTACGAGCAGTACTTC
CDR3: CASSLGTLSSYEQYF

size: NA
J: TRBJ2-5
V: TRBV27
D: TRBD2
DNA: TGTGCCAGCAGACGGACTAGGAGGGGGACCCAGTACTTC
CDR3: CASRRTRRGTQYF

size: few
J: TRBJ2-1
V: TRBV28
D: TRBD2
DNA: TGTGCCAGCAGTGACCCTAGCGGGGGGGCGAATGAGCAGTTCTTC
CDR3: CASSDPSGGANEQFF

size: NA
J: TRBJ2-5
V: TRBV7-9
D: TRBD2
DNA: TGTGCCAGCAGCTTACTCCCGGGGGGTGGACTAGCGGCGCAAGAGACCCAGTACTTC
CDR3: CASSLLPGGGLAAQETQYF

size: NA
J: TRBJ2-7
V: TRBV9
D: TRBD1
DNA: TGTGCCAGCAGCGTAGGGTCCCAACCGGGACAGGGGGCTTTTGAGCAGTACTTC
CDR3: CASSVGSQPGQGAFEQYF

size: NA
J: TRBJ2-2
V: TRBV12-3/TRBV12-4
D: NA
DNA: TGTGCCAGCAGTTTAGATCGCAGCGGGGAGCTGTTTTTT
CDR3: CASSLDRSGELFF

size: NA
J: TRBJ2-2
V: TRBV4-3
D: NA
DNA: TGCGCCAGCAGCCAAGTGAGTCTAGCGAACACCGGGGAGCTGTTTTTT
CDR3: CASSQVSLANTGELFF

size: NA
J: TRBJ1-6
V: TRBV3-1/TRBV3-2
D: NA
DNA: TGTGCCAGCCGTCAGACCTATAATTCACCCCTCCACTTT
CDR3: CASRQTYNSPLHF

size: NA
J: TRBJ1-1
V: TRBV5-1
D: NA
DNA: TGCGCCAGCAGCTTGGGGAGGGGCATGAACACTGAAGCTTTCTTT
CDR3: CASSLGRGMNTEAFF

size: NA
J: TRBJ1-1
V: TRBV4-1
D: TRBD1
DNA: TGCGCCAGCGGGACAGGGATGACCCCTGAAGCTTTCTTT
CDR3: CASGTGMTPEAFF

size: few
J: TRBJ2-7
V: TRBV6-2/TRBV6-3
D: TRBD1
DNA: TGTGCCAGCAGTCGATGGGACAGCCCCTACGAGCAGTACTTC
CDR3: CASSRWDSPYEQYF

size: NA
J: TRBJ1-6
V: TRBV28
D: TRBD1
DNA: TGTGCCAGCAGCCCGCGACAGGGGCGGGGCTCACCCCTCCACTTT
CDR3: CASSPRQGRGSPLHF

size: NA
J: TRBJ1-1
V: TRBV6-2/TRBV6-3
D: NA
DNA: TGTGCCAGCAGTCCACCGCGAGCGGGAGGATGGAACACTGAAGCTTTCTTT
CDR3: CASSPPRAGGWNTEAFF

size: NA
J: TRBJ2-6
V: TRBV11-1
D: NA
DNA: TGTGCCAGCAGCTTCTTTGGGGCCAACGTCCTGACTTTC
CDR3: CASSFFGANVLTF

size: once
J: TRBJ2-3
V: TRBV19
D: TRBD2
DNA: TGTGCCAGTAGTGTGGTCGGACGGCGGGGGACAGATACGCAGTATTTT
CDR3: CASSVVGRRGTDTQYF

size: NA
J: TRBJ2-2
V: TRBV5-1
D: NA
DNA: TGCGCCAGCAGCGCGGGGTTCACCGGGGAGCTGTTTTTT
CDR3: CASSAGFTGELFF

size: NA
J: TRBJ1-1
V: TRBV19
D: NA
DNA: TGTGCCAGTACCCTAGACCCCGGGGGTGAAGCTTTCTTT
CDR3: CASTLDPGGEAFF

size: NA
J: TRBJ2-7
V: TRBV5-6
D: TRBD2
DNA: TGTGCCAGCAGCTCGGGCGCCGGGGGGAATCCACTCTCCTACGAGCAGTACTTC
CDR3: CASSSGAGGNPLSYEQYF

size: few
J: TRBJ2-7
V: TRBV28
D: NA
DNA: TGTGCCAGCAGTTTCCAAGGGGGGGGATTCACCTACGAGCAGTACTTC
CDR3: CASSFQGGGFTYEQYF

size: few
J: TRBJ1-4
V: TRBV3-1/TRBV3-2
D: NA
DNA: TGTGCCAGCAGCCTTCGGACGGGAAGTAATGAAAAACTGTTTTTT
CDR3: CASSLRTGSNEKLFF

size: NA
J: TRBJ1-6
V: TRBV3-1/TRBV3-2
D: NA
DNA: TGTGCCAGCAGCCCTGTACTTAAGAATTCACCCCTCCACTTT
CDR3: CASSPVLKNSPLHF

size: NA
J: TRBJ2-1
V: TRBV7-2
D: NA
DNA: TGTGCCAGCAGCTCTACAGGTTACAATGAGCAGTTCTTC
CDR3: CASSSTGYNEQFF

size: NA
J: TRBJ1-6
V: TRBV2
D: NA
DNA: TGTGCCAGCAGTCCGAAGAGCTCCTATAATTCACCCCTCCACTTT
CDR3: CASSPKSSYNSPLHF

size: once
J: TRBJ1-1
V: TRBV5-1
D: NA
DNA: TGCGCCAGCAGACAGGAGCCAAACACTGAAGCTTTCTTT
CDR3: CASRQEPNTEAFF

size: NA
J: TRBJ1-1
V: TRBV29-1
D: NA
DNA: TGCAGCGTAGCAGGCCGCCTTGAAGCTTTCTTT
CDR3: CSVAGRLEAFF